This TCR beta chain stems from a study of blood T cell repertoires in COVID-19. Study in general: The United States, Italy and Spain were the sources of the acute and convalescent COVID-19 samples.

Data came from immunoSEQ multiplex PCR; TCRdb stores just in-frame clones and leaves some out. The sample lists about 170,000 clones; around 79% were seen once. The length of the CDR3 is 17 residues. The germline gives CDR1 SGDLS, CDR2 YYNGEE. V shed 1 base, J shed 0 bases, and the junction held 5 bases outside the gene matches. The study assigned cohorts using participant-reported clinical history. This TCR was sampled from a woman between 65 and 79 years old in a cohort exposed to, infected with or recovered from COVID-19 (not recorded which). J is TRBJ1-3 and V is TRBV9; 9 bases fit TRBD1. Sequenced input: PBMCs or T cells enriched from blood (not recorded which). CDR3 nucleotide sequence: TGTGCCAGCAGCGTAACTCCGGGACAGGGCTCTGGAAACACCATATATTTT. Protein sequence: CASSVTPGQGSGNTIYF. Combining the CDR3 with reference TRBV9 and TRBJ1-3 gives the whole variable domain DSGVTQTPKHLITATGQRVTLRCSPRSGDLSVYWYQQSLDQGLQFLIQYYNGEERAKGNILERFSAQQFPDLHSELNLSSLELGDSALYFCASSVTPGQGSGNTIYFGEGSWLTVV.